This T cell receptor beta chain was captured in a study of blood T cell repertoires in COVID-19. Profiled with immunoSEQ multiplex PCR; TCRdb holds only in-frame clones, not every one. The repertoire has approximately 400,000 clones, roughly 77% of them found once; the top ten carry over 0.95%. Germline V CDR1 and CDR2: KGHDR, SFDVKD. Trimming left V 4 bases short and J 8 bases short, with 16 bases between. The CDR3 is 15 residues long. This clone was counted between two and nine times. The sample was peripheral blood. The chain couples TRBV24-1 to TRBJ1-4; a possible D gene is TRBD1 (5 bases). This TCR derives from a human donor with acute or convalescent COVID-19. The donor label of this sample is uncertain. Here the CDR3 DNA reads TGTGCCACCAGTGACCCGACGGAGGGACGGGAAAAACTGTTTTTT. It codes for CATSDPTEGREKLFF.